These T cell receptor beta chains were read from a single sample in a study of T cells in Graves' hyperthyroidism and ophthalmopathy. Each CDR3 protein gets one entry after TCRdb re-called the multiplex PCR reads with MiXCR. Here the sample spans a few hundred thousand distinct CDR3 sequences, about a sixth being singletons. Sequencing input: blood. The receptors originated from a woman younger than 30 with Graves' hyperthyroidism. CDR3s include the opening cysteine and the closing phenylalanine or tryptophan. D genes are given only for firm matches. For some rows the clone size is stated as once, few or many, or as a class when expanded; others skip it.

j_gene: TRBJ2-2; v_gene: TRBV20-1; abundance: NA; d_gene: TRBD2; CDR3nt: TGCAGTGCTAGACCCCGGGCGGGGGTAGGAACCGGGGAGCTGTTTTTT; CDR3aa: CSARPRAGVGTGELFF
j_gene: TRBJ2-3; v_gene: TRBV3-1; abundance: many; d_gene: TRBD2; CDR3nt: TGTGCCAGCAGGGAGACTAGCGGGGGAGCGGATACGCAGTATTTT; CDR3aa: CASRETSGGADTQYF
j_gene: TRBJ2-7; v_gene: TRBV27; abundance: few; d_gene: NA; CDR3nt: TGTGCCAGCAGTCCCAAGGGACGGTCCTACGAGCAGTACTTC; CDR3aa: CASSPKGRSYEQYF
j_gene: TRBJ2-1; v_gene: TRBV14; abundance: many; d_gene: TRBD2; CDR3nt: TGTGCCAGCAGCCGAGGGACTAGCGGGTTCTCCTACAATGAGCAGTTCTTC; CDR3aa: CASSRGTSGFSYNEQFF
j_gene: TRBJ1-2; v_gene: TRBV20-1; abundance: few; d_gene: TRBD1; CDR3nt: TGCAGTGCCGCGGACAGGGCTGGCTACACCTTC; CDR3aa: CSAADRAGYTF
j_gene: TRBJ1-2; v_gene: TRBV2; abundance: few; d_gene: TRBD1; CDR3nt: TGTGCCAGCGACAGGGAAGCTAACTATGGCTACACCTTC; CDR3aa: CASDREANYGYTF
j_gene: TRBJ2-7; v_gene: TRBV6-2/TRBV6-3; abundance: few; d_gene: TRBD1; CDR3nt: TGTGCCAGCACCGATCTCGGACAGGGGGCCCACGAGCAGTACTTC; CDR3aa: CASTDLGQGAHEQYF
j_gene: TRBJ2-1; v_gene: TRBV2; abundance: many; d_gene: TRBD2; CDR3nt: TGTGCCAGCAGGGCAGGACTAGCGGGCGGCTCCTACAATGAGCAGTTCTTC; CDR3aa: CASRAGLAGGSYNEQFF
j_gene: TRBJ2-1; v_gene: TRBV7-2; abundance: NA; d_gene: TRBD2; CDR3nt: TGTGCTTCAAGGGGCGGGAGAGGATCCTACAATGAGCAGTTCTTC; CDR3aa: CASRGGRGSYNEQFF
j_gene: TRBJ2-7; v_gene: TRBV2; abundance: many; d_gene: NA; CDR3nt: TGTGCCAGCAGAGAACGGGGCTACGAGCAGTACTTC; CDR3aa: CASRERGYEQYF
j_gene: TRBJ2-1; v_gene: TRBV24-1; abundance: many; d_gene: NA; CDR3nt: TGTGCCACCAGTGATCCCAGCGGAAGCTCCTACAATGAGCAGTTCTTC; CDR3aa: CATSDPSGSSYNEQFF
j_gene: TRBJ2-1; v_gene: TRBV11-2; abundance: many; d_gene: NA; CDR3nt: TGTGCCAGCACCCAGAGGGTGAGGGAGTACAAAAATGAGCAGTTCTTC; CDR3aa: CASTQRVREYKNEQFF
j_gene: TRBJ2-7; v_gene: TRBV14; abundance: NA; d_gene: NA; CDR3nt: TGTGCCAGCAGCCAACAATGGGAAGAGCAGTACTTC; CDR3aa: CASSQQWEEQYF
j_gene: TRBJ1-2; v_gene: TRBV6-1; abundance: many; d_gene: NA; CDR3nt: TGTGCCAGCAACACAACAACGGGGGTATTTAACTATGGCTACACCTTC; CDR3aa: CASNTTTGVFNYGYTF
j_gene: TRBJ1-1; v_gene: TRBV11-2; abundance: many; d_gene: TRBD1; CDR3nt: TGTGCCAGCAGCTTATTGGACAGGGTGGCTTTCTTT; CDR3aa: CASSLLDRVAFF
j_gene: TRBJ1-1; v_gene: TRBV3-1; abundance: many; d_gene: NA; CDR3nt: TGTGCCAGCAGAACCACAGACACAGACACTGAAGCTTTCTTT; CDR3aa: CASRTTDTDTEAFF
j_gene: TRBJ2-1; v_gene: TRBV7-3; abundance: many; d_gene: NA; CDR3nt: TGTGCCAGCAGCTTAACAACAGCTCATGAGCAGTTCTTC; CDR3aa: CASSLTTAHEQFF
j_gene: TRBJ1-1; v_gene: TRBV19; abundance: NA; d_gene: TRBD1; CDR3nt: TGTGCCAGCGGGACAGTCAACACTGAAGCTTTCTTT; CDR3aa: CASGTVNTEAFF
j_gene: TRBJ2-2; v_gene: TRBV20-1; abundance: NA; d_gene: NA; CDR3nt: TGCAGTGCTAGAGATCCGGGGGCCGGGGAGCTGTTTTTT; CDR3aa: CSARDPGAGELFF
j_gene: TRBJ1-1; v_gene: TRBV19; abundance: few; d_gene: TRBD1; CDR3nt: TGTGCCAGTAGTATGTTCAGGGGGTTGGACACTGAAGCTTTCTTT; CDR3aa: CASSMFRGLDTEAFF
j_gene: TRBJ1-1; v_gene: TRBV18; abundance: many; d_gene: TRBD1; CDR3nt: TGTGCCAGCTCACCTCAACAGGGGTCTGACACTGAAGCTTTCTTT; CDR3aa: CASSPQQGSDTEAFF
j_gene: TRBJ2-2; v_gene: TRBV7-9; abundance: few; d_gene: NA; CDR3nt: TGTGCCAGCAGCGGCTGGAGGACCGCGATGGTCGGGTCCGGGGAGCTGTTTTTT; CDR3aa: CASSGWRTAMVGSGELFF
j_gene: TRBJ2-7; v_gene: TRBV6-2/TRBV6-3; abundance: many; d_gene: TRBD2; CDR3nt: TGTGCCAGCAGCCCTAGCGGGGCCTCCTACGAGCAGTACTTC; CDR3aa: CASSPSGASYEQYF
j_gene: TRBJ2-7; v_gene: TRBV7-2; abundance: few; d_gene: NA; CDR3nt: TGTGCCAGCAGCCCCGGCCTGGCCCACTACGAGCAGTACTTC; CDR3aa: CASSPGLAHYEQYF
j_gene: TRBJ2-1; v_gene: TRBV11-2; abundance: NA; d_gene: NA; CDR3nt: TGTGCCAGCAGTCCCCTCCCACAAAATGAGCAGTTCTTC; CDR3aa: CASSPLPQNEQFF
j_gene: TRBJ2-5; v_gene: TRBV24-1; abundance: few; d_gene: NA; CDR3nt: TGTGCCACCAGTGTCGGGGACCAAGAGACCCAGTACTTC; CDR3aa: CATSVGDQETQYF
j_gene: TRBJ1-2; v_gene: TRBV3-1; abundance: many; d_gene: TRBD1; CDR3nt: TGTGCCAGCAGCCGGACAGGGGCGAGCTATGGCTACACCTTC; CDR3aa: CASSRTGASYGYTF
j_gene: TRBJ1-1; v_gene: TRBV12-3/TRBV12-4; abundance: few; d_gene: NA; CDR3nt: TGTGCCAGCAGTCCCCTCGGGGTGCGGACTGAAGCTTTCTTT; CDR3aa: CASSPLGVRTEAFF
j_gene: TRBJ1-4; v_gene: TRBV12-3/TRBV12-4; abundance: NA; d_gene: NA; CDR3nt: TGTGCCAGCAGTGATCGGGGCCCCGAAAAACTGTTTTTT; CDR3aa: CASSDRGPEKLFF
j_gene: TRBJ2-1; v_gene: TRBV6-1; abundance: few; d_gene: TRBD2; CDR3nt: TGTGCCAGCAGTCAAAGGTGGCTAGCGGGGGGGAATGAGCAGTTCTTC; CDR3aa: CASSQRWLAGGNEQFF
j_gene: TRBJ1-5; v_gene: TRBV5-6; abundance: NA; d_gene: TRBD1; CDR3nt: TGTGCCAGTAGAGGACAGGCGGGCCCTTATAGCAATCAGCCCCAGCATTTT; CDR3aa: CASRGQAGPYSNQPQHF
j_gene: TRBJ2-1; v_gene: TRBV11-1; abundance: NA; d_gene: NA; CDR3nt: TGTGCCAGCAGCCCTCGTTCTAGAGTCCAAAGCTCCTACAATGAGCAGTTCTTC; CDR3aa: CASSPRSRVQSSYNEQFF
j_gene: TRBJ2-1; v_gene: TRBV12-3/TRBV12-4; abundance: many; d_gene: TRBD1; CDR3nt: TGTGCCAGCAAACGGGACAGGGTTATCGGGAATGAGCAGTTCTTC; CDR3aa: CASKRDRVIGNEQFF
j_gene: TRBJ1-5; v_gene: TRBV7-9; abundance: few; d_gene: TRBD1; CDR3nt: TGTGCCAGCAGCTATGGGACCGGGACAGGTAATCAGCCCCAGCATTTT; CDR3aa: CASSYGTGTGNQPQHF
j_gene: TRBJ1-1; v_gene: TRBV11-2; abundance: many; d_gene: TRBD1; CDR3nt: TGTGCCAGCAGCTTAGTGGGCAGGGGGAAGGATGAAGCTTTCTTT; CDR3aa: CASSLVGRGKDEAFF
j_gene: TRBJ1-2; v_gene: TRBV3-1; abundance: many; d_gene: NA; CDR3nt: TGTGCCAGCAGCCAAGGCGGGAGTAAAGGGGGCTACACCTTC; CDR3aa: CASSQGGSKGGYTF
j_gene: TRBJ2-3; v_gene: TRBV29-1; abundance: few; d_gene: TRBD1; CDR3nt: TGCAGCGCTGGGACAGCTACAGATACGCAGTATTTT; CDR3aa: CSAGTATDTQYF
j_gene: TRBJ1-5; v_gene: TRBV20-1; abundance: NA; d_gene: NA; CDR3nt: TGCAGTGCTAGACTGGGCACCACCACCAATCAGCCCCAGCATTTT; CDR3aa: CSARLGTTTNQPQHF
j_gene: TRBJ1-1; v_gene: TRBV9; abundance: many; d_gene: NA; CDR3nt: TGTGCCAGCAGCGTAGAACCGGGGAGCACTGAAGCTTTCTTT; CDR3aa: CASSVEPGSTEAFF
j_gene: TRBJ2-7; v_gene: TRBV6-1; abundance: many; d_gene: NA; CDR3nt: TGTGCCAGCATGGGACCGATAGGCTACGAGCAGTACTTC; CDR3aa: CASMGPIGYEQYF
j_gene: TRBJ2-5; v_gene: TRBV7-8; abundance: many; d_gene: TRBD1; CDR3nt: TGTGCCAGCAGCTACAGGGGGTGGCAAGAGACCCAGTACTTC; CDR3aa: CASSYRGWQETQYF
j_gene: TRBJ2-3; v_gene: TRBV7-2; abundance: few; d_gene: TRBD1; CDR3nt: TGTGCCAGCAGCCCCACACTAGGACAGGGAACAGATACGCAGTGTTTT; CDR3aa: CASSPTLGQGTDTQCF
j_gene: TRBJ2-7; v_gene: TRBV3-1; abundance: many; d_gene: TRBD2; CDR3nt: TGTGCCAGCAGCCAAGAAGGCGGGAGGGGGGCCTACGAGCAGTACTTC; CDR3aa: CASSQEGGRGAYEQYF
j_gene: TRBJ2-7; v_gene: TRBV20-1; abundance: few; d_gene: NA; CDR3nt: TGCAGTGCTAGGAAGCCCAGCTACGAGCAGTACTTC; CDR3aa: CSARKPSYEQYF
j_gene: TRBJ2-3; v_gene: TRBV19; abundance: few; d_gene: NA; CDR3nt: TGTGCCAGTAGTCTGGGGGACACCATCACAGATACGCAGTATTTT; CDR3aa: CASSLGDTITDTQYF
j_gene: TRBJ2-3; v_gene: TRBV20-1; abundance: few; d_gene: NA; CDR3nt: TGCAGTGCTAGATCCGGGGGCGCTTTTTATACGCAGTATTTT; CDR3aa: CSARSGGAFYTQYF
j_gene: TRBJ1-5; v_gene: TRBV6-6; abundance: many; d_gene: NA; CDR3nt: TGTGCCAGCAGTTACGGTTCAGGCTTCATCGGTCAGCCCCAGCATTTT; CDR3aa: CASSYGSGFIGQPQHF
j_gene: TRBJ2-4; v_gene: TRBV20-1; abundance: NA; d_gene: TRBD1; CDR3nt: TGCAGTGCCCTGGACAGGGGGATAGCCAAAAACATTCAGTACTTC; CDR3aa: CSALDRGIAKNIQYF
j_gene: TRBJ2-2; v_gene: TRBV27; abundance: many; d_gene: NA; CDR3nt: TGTGCCAGCAGTCCAATAAGGGGTGGGGAGCTGTTTTTT; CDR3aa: CASSPIRGGELFF
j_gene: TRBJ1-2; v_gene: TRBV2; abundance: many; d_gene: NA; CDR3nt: TGTGCCAGCAGTGAAAATGGACAGAGCTATGGCTACACCTTC; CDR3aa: CASSENGQSYGYTF